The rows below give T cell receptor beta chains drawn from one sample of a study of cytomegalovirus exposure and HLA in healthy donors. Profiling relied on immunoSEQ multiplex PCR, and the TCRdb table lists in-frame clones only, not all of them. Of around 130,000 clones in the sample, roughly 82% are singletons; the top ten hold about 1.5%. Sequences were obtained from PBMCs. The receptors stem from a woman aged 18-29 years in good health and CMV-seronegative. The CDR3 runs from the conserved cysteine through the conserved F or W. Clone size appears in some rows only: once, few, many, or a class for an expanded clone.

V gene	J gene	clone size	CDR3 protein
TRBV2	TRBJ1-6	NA	CASSRDSVGAHSPLHF
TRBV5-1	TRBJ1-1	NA	CASSLGRDRVGTEAFF
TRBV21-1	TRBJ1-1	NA	CASSNRQGSNTEAFF
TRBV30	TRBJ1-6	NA	CAWTTGGLSPLHF
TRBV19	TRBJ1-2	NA	CASSRATDYGYTF
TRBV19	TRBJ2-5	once	CASSFESDRSDETQYF
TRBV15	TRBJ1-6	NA	CATSSRDRGIGSPLHF
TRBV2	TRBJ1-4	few	CASSPGGTNEKLFF
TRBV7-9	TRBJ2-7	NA	CASSLFSRDYEQYF
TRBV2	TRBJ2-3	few	CASGGTTRTDTQYF
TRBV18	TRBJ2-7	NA	CASSPGLEQYF
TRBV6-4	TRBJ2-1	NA	CASSDSFSGRANEQFF
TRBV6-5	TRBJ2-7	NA	CASINEGSGEQYF
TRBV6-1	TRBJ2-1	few	CASIEGGGSNEQFF
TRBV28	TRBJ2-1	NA	CASSPRGVIDEQFF
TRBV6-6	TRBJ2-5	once	CASSYSGLAGGETQYF
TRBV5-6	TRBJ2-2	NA	CASSFGQRNTGELFF
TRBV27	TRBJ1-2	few	CASTAAGTNYGYTF
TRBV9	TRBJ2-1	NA	CASSSEGSVINEQFF
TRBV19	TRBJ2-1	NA	CASSTRTSGRIDEQFF
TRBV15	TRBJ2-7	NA	CATSRPDTGYEQYF
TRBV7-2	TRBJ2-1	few	CASGGGLRNEQFF